The clone carrying this TCR beta chain was counted ten times or more. This record comes from a study of identical twins. V shed 7 bases and J 8 bases; nucleotides not matched to a gene: 11. CDR3 length: 14 amino acids. From the 5' RACE reads, TCRdb called clonotypes with MiXCR, one entry per CDR3 protein. The data contain 450,000 to 500,000 distinct CDR3 sequences, more than 13% of them singletons. The sample also formed part of further work on yellow fever vaccine responses in identical twins.

The sequencing input was CD4+ T cells sorted from blood. This chain uses TRBV12-3 or TRBV12-4 with TRBJ2-1, with TRBD2 identical over 7 bases. The clonotype originates from a woman aged 18-35 years in good health. The CDR3 DNA follows: TGTGCCAGCATTTTGTGGGGGGGGAACGATGAGCAGTTCTTC. This codes for CASILWGGNDEQFF.